The present T cell receptor (beta chain) was sequenced within a study of cytomegalovirus exposure and HLA in healthy donors. Libraries were prepared by immunoSEQ multiplex PCR; TCRdb keeps only in-frame clonotypes and omits some of them. The data hold 70,000 to 95,000 clones, with 80% to 95% observed a single time. V was cut by 4 bases and J by 9 bases, with 10 bases left in between. The CDR3 consists of 12 residues. The germline gives CDR1 SNHLY, CDR2 FYNNEI. Study outcomes and limitations: The tendency of first-cohort TCR clusters to co-occur in the 90 to 150 validation repertoires was the finding of a later analysis.

In regard to this clone: Its antigen remains unknown.

The origin of this receptor is a woman younger than 45 in good health and CMV-seronegative. Material: PBMCs. The J gene is TRBJ2-1, the V gene TRBV2; D remains ambiguous. CDR3 coding DNA: TGTGCCAGCAGTGGGCTGAGGAGTGAGCAGTTCTTC. It yields the protein CASSGLRSEQFF.